Listed here is a single TCR beta chain. Its antigen is not known. 60 Vbeta and 13 Jbeta primers were used in PCR. Generated by immunoSEQ multiplex PCR, the TCRdb table keeps only in-frame clones and is missing some. The table has tens of thousands of clones, about two thirds seen once; the top ten hold 7.6%. The entry originates in a study of cytomegalovirus exposure and HLA in healthy donors. Study-level findings and limits: In an earlier analysis, most TCR beta V segments were productive about 87% or about 30% of the time.

The CDR3 runs 12 residues. Germline loops: CDR1 SQVTM, CDR2 ANQGSEA. V was shortened by 6 bases and J by 5 bases, with 13 bases between the two germline ends. The clonotype was recovered from a man in his forties or fifties in good health and CMV-seropositive. V is TRBV29-1 and J is TRBJ1-1; no firm D call. Sequences were obtained from PBMCs. The CDR3 sequence is CSVDDKRTEAFF. The CDR3 DNA is TGCAGCGTGGATGATAAGAGGACTGAAGCTTTCTTT.